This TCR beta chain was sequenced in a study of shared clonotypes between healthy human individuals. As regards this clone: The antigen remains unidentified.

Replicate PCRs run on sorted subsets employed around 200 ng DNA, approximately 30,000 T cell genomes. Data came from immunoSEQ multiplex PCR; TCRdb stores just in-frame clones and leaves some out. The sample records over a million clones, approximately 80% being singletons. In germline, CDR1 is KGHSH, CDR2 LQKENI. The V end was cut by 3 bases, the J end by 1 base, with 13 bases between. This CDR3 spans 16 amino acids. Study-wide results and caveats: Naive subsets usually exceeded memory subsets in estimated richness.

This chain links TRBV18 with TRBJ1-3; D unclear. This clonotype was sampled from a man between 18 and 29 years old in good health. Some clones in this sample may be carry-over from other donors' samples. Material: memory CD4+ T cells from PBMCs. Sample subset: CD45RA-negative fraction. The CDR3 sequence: CASSPAQAQSGNTIYF. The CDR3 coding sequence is TGTGCCAGCTCACCGGCCCAGGCCCAGTCTGGAAACACCATATATTTT.